This T cell receptor (beta chain) was observed in a study of identical twins. The study's findings and limits: Analyses of zero insertions could, in part, be confounded by invariant MAIT and iNKT cells.

TCRdb re-called the 5' RACE reads through MiXCR, storing one row per CDR3 protein. Of around 480,000 distinct CDR3 sequences in the sample, more than 13% were seen once. This clonotype was seen a handful of times. Its antigen is not identified. The junction and the germline gene differ at one end; a read error may be behind it. CDR3 length equals 17 residues. Germline V CDR1 and CDR2: SGHRS, YFSETQ. These sequences were also reported in another study, on yellow fever vaccine responses in identical twins.

Sequenced sample: CD4+ T cells sorted from blood. This receptor was taken from a woman in her late teens or twenties in good health. The chain carries TRBV5-1 and TRBJ2-5, with TRBD2 matching over 10 bases. The DNA for the CDR3 is TGCGCCAGCATCTTGGGGGCTAGCGGGAGTCGCCAAGAGACCCAGTACTTC. It yields the protein CASILGASGSRQETQYF.